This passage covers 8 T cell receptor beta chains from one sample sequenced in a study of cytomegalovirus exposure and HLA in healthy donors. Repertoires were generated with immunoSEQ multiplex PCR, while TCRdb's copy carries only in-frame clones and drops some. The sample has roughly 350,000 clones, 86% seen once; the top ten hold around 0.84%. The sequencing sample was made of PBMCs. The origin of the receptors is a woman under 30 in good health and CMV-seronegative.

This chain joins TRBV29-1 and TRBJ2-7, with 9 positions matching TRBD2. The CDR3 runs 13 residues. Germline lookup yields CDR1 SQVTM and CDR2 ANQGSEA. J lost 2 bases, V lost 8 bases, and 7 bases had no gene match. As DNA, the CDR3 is TGCAGCTTTAGCGGCGGGAGGGCCTACGAGCAGTACTTC. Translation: CSFSGGRAYEQYF.

CDR3 residues: CASSLGQGVETQYF. The CDR3 DNA follows: TGTGCCAGCAGCCTCGGACAGGGTGTCGAGACCCAGTACTTC. The V and J genes are TRBV28 and TRBJ2-5, with 8 bases fitting TRBD1. This CDR3 has 14 residues. Germline CDR1 and CDR2: MDHEN and SYDVKM. The V segment lost 6 bases and the J segment 5 bases; nucleotides outside the gene matches: 8.

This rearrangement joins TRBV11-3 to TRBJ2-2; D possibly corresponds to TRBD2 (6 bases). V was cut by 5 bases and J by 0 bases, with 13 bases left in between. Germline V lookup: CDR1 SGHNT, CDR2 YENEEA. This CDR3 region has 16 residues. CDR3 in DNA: TGTGCCAGCAGCCCCGGAGGGGCCGCGAACACCGGGGAGCTGTTTTTT. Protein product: CASSPGGAANTGELFF.

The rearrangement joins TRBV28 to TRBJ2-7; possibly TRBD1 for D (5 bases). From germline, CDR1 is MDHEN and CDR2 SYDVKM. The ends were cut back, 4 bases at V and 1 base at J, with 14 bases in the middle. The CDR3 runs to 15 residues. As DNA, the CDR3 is TGTGCCAGCAGTTCAGCTGGGGCGGAGTCCTACGAGCAGTACTTC. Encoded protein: CASSSAGAESYEQYF. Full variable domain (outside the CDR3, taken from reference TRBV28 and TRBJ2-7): DVKVTQSSRYLVKRTGEKVFLECVQDMDHENMFWYRQDPGLGLRLIYFSYDVKMKEKGDIPEGYSVSREKKERFSLILESASTNQTSMYLCASSSAGAESYEQYFGPGTRLTVT.

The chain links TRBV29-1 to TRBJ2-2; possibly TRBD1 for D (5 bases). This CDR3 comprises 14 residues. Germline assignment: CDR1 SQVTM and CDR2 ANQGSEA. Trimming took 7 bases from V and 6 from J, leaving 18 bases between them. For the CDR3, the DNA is TGCAGCGCAATGACAGCCTTGCCCTCCGGGGAGCTGTTTTTT. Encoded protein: CSAMTALPSGELFF.

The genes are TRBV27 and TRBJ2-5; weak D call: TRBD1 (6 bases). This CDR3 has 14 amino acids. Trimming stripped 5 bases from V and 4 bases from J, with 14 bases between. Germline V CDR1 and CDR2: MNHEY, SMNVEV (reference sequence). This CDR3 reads CASSPIQGGETQYF. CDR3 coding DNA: TGTGCCAGCAGTCCCATACAGGGTGGAGAGACCCAGTACTTC.

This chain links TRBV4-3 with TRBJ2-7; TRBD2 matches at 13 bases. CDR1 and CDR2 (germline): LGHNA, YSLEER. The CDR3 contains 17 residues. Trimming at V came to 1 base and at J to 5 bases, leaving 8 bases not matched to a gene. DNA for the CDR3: TGCGCCAGCAGCCAAGGATACTTGGGACTAGCGGGAAACGAGCAGTACTTC. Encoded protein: CASSQGYLGLAGNEQYF.

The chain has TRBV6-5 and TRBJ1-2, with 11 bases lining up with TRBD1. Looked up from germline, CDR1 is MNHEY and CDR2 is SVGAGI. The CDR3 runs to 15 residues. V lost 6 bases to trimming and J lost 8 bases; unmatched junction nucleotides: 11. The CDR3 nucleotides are TGTGCCAGCAGCTCTGGACAGGGGGCGTTGGCCGGCTACACCTTC. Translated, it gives CASSSGQGALAGYTF.